This entry lists 5 T cell receptor beta chains sequenced from one sample in a study of cytomegalovirus exposure and HLA in healthy donors. 13 Jbeta primers and 60 Vbeta primers were used for the PCR. TCRdb's copy holds only in-frame clones and misses some; the assay was immunoSEQ multiplex PCR. The sample lists 100,000 or so clones; roughly 76% were seen once. Sequenced material: PBMCs. The receptors originated from a man aged 30-40 years in good health and CMV-seropositive.

CDR3 residues: CASTDSFHEQFF. The DNA for the CDR3 is TGTGCCAGTACGGACAGCTTCCATGAGCAGTTCTTC. The chain carries TRBV19 and TRBJ2-1; a weak D match, TRBD1 (6 bases). Trimming took off 7 bases at V and 8 bases at J, with 12 bases between the two ends. CDR1 and CDR2 (germline): LNHDA, SQIVND (reference sequence). CDR3 length: 12 residues. Based on the CDR3 plus reference TRBV19 and TRBJ2-1, the full variable domain is DGGITQSPKYLFRKEGQNVTLSCEQNLNHDAMYWYRQDPGQGLRLIYYSQIVNDFQKGDIAEGYSVSREKKESFPLTVTSAQKNPTAFYLCASTDSFHEQFFGPGTRLTVL.

V and J are TRBV4-1 and TRBJ2-1, with 9 bases identical to TRBD2. The length of the CDR3 is 15 residues. Trimming took 3 bases from V and 8 from J; bases not matched to a gene: 8. Germline V gene lookup returns CDR1 MGHRA and CDR2 YSYEKL. CDR3 in DNA: TGCGCCAGCAGCCATTTTAGCGGGAGCCGCGATGAGCAGTTCTTC. Translation: CASSHFSGSRDEQFF.

CDR3 sequence: CASSLAGRGGVEETQYF. The CDR3 DNA sequence: TGCGCCAGCAGCTTGGCCGGGCGGGGGGGCGTAGAAGAGACCCAGTACTTC. The gene calls are TRBV5-1 and TRBJ2-5; 9 nucleotides line up with TRBD2. Trimming took 0 bases from V and 3 from J; bases not matched to a gene: 9. Germline CDR1 and CDR2: SGHRS and YFSETQ. This CDR3 is built from 17 residues.

The CDR3: CASILGQEQFF. Written as DNA, the CDR3 is TGTGCCAGCATCCTCGGACAGGAGCAGTTCTTC. The rearrangement links TRBV7-8 to TRBJ2-1, with D maybe TRBD1 (6 bases). Trimming shortened V by 7 bases and J by 10 bases, and 11 bases separated the two germline ends. CDR1 is SGHVS, CDR2 FQNEAQ, per germline. There are 11 residues in the CDR3.

This rearrangement joins TRBV19 to TRBJ1-5, with D possibly being TRBD1 (5 bases). CDR3 length: 18 amino acids. V was trimmed by 2 bases and J by 0 bases, leaving 17 bases between them. Germline loops: CDR1 LNHDA, CDR2 SQIVND (reference sequence). The DNA for the CDR3 is TGTGCCAGTAGTATAACCGGGGGAATCGTTTATAGCAATCAGCCCCAGCATTTT. Translated, it gives CASSITGGIVYSNQPQHF.